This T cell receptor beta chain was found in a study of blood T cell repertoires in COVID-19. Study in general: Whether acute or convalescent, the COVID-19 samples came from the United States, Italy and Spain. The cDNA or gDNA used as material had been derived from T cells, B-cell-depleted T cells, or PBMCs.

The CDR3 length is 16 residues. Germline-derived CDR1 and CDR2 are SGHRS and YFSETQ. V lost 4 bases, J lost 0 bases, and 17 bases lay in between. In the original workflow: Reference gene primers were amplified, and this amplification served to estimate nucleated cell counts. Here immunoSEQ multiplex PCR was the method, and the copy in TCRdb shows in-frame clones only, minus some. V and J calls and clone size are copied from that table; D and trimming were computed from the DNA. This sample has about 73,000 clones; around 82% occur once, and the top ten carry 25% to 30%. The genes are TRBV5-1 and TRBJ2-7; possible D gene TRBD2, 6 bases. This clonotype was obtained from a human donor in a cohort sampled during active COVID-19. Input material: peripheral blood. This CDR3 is CASSPRGMEGSYEQYF. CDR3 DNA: TGCGCCAGCAGCCCTCGAGGGATGGAGGGCTCCTACGAGCAGTACTTC.